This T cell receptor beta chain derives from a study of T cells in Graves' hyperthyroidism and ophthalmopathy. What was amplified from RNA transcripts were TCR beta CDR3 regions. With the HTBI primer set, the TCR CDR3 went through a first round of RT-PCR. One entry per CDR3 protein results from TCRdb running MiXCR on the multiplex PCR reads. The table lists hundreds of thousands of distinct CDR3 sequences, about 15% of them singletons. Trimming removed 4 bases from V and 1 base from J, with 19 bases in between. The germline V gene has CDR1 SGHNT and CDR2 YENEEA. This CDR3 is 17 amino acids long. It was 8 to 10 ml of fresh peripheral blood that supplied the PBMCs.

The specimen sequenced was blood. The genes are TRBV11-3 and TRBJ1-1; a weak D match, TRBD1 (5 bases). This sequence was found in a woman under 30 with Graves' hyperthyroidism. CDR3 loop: CASSSGGYGGRNTEAFF. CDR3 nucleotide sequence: TGTGCCAGCAGCTCTGGGGGGTATGGGGGAAGGAACACTGAAGCTTTCTTT.